The next 17 T cell receptor beta chains were all read from a single sample in a study of CD8+ T cells in alopecia areata. Extracted RNA was reverse transcribed into cDNA, the sequencing template. TCRdb's table, derived via immunoSEQ multiplex PCR, lists solely in-frame clones and lacks some. The sample has roughly 180,000 clones; around 51% are singletons. Described treatment: oral pan-JAK inhibitor, 5-10 mg twice daily. The sample was CD8+ T cells sorted from blood, taken at week 52, from a patient treated with tofacitinib. These receptors came from a human donor with alopecia areata.

J is TRBJ2-3 and V is TRBV19; D may match TRBD1 or TRBD2 (6 bases each). V was pared by 1 base and J by 0 bases, with 20 bases between. There are 19 residues in the CDR3. Germline V gives CDR1 LNHDA, CDR2 SQIVND (reference sequence). The CDR3 sequence is CASSIGWGAGGISTDTQYF. CDR3 nucleotide sequence: TGTGCCAGTAGTATAGGATGGGGGGCCGGCGGCATTAGCACAGATACGCAGTATTTT.

V is TRBV2 and J is TRBJ1-6; TRBD1 matches at 8 bases. This CDR3 has 12 residues. The germline gives CDR1 SNHLY, CDR2 FYNNEI. Trimming removed 10 bases from V and 9 bases from J; junction bases left unmatched: 5. CDR3 sequence: CANQGAGSPLHF. The CDR3 region has the DNA TGTGCCAACCAGGGGGCCGGTTCACCCCTCCACTTT. The full variable domain, completed using reference TRBV2 and TRBJ1-6, is EPEVTQTPSHQVTQMGQEVILRCVPISNHLYFYWYRQILGQKVEFLVSFYNNEISEKSEIFDDQFSVERPDGSNFTLKIRSTKLEDSAMYFCANQGAGSPLHFGNGTRLTVT.

The chain recombines TRBV5-6 with TRBJ2-3; D unclear. The CDR3 is 13 residues long. Trimming took 0 bases from V and 4 from J, leaving 6 bases between them. The germline V gene has CDR1 SGHDT and CDR2 YYEEEE. The CDR3 region has the DNA TGTGCCAGCAGCTTGGGGATGGCAGATACGCAGTATTTT. It encodes CASSLGMADTQYF.

This chain uses TRBV5-1 with TRBJ1-2, with D maybe TRBD1 (5 bases). The CDR3 loop spans 15 amino acids. Germline CDR1 and CDR2: SGHRS and YFSETQ. Trimming took off 1 base at V and 6 bases at J, with 16 bases between the two ends. The CDR3 DNA is TGCGCCAGCAGCTTGACCGGGACCCGCAGCGATGGCTACACCTTC. Translated: CASSLTGTRSDGYTF.

This rearrangement joins TRBV6-5 to TRBJ2-1, with 9 positions matching TRBD2. The germline CDR1 and CDR2 sequences are MNHEY and SVGAGI. The CDR3 contains 16 residues. V lost 4 bases to trimming and J lost 8 bases; unmatched junction nucleotides: 12. The CDR3 protein is CASSWFGTSLLHEQFF. DNA for the CDR3: TGTGCCAGCAGTTGGTTCGGGACTAGCTTGTTGCATGAGCAGTTCTTC.

This clone was recorded only once. This rearrangement joins TRBV30 to TRBJ1-1, with a possible D match to TRBD1 (5 bases). The CDR3 extends over 11 amino acids. CDR1 is GTSNPN, CDR2 SVGIG, per germline (reference sequence). Trimming removed 3 bases at V and 7 bases at J, with 9 bases between. The CDR3 nucleotides read TGTGCCTGGAGCGCGGGGGTTGAAGCTTTCTTT. Protein product: CAWSAGVEAFF.

The table lists this clone with a few counts. The J gene is TRBJ1-1, the V gene TRBV6-5; D possibly corresponds to TRBD1 (5 bases). There are 16 residues in the CDR3. Germline lookup yields CDR1 MNHEY and CDR2 SVGAGI. Trimming shortened V by 2 bases and J by 8 bases, and 21 bases separated the two germline ends. The CDR3 protein is CASSYTLPSLREEAFF. DNA of the CDR3: TGTGCCAGCAGTTACACCCTACCCTCCCTCAGGGAGGAAGCTTTCTTT.

This rearrangement joins TRBV29-1 to TRBJ1-2; maybe TRBD1 (6 bases). The germline CDR1 and CDR2 sequences are SQVTM and ANQGSEA. This CDR3 region has 12 residues. V was cut by 6 bases and J by 8 bases, with 16 bases left in between. Here the CDR3 reads CSVVPGALGYTF. As DNA, the CDR3 is TGCAGCGTCGTACCGGGGGCGCTGGGCTACACCTTC. The variable domain in full, completed from reference TRBV29-1 and TRBJ1-2, reads SAVISQKPSRDICQRGTSLTIQCQVDSQVTMMFWYRQQPGQSLTLIATANQGSEATYESGFVIDKFPISRPNLTFSTLTVSNMSPEDSSIYLCSVVPGALGYTFGSGTRLTVV.

The rearrangement uses TRBV4-1 and TRBJ2-1, with D possibly being TRBD2 (6 bases). The CDR3 length is 16 residues. The V and J ends lost 4 bases and 0 bases respectively, with 13 bases between them. Per the germline V gene, CDR1 is MGHRA and CDR2 is YSYEKL. The CDR3 reads CASSPRDSSSYNEQFF. In DNA, the CDR3 is TGCGCCAGCAGCCCCAGGGACTCGAGCTCCTACAATGAGCAGTTCTTC.

DNA of the CDR3: TGTGCCAGCAGCCACCTTAAGGGACAGGGGGCAGATACGCAGTATTTT. Protein: CASSHLKGQGADTQYF. The rearrangement links TRBV11-2 to TRBJ2-3, with 11 bases matching TRBD1. CDR3 length equals 16 residues. The J segment lost 4 bases and the V segment lost 5 bases, leaving 8 bases of the junction unmatched. Germline lookup yields CDR1 SGHAT and CDR2 FQNNGV.

This clone came up a few times. J is TRBJ2-1 and V is TRBV5-1; TRBD1 agrees at 9 bases. This CDR3 has 14 residues. Looked up from germline, CDR1 is SGHRS and CDR2 is YFSETQ. The trim removed 4 bases at V and 7 bases at J, leaving 6 bases unmatched. CDR3 bases: TGCGCCAGCAGCGCTGGACAGGGGTTAAATGAGCAGTTCTTC. Its translation is CASSAGQGLNEQFF. Drawing the rest from reference TRBV5-1 and TRBJ2-1, the complete variable domain is KAGVTQTPRYLIKTRGQQVTLSCSPISGHRSVSWYQQTPGQGLQFLFEYFSETQRNKGNFPGRFSGRQFSNSRSEMNVSTLELGDSALYLCASSAGQGLNEQFFGPGTRLTVL.

This rearrangement joins TRBV6-5 to TRBJ2-3; TRBD2 matches at 13 bases. The V gene end was trimmed by 7 bases and the J gene end by 4 bases; junction bases not matched to a gene: 5. The CDR3 has 15 amino acids. Germline V lookup: CDR1 MNHEY, CDR2 SVGAGI. CDR3 nucleotide sequence: TGTGCCAGCATCCTGACTAGCGGGGGGCCAGATACGCAGTATTTT. It encodes CASILTSGGPDTQYF.

This clone turned up a few times. V gene TRBV6-4 combines with J gene TRBJ1-1; a weak D match, TRBD1 (6 bases). Germline V CDR1 and CDR2: MRHNA, SNTAGT. Trimming cost V 6 bases and J 3 bases, with 17 bases left between them. The CDR3 is made up of 15 amino acids. The CDR3 sequence: CASRSARGRYTEAFF. The CDR3 DNA follows: TGTGCCAGCAGATCGGCCAGGGGCCGGTACACTGAAGCTTTCTTT.

This rearrangement joins TRBV29-1 to TRBJ1-2, with a weak D call TRBD1 (6 bases). Per germline, CDR1 SQVTM and CDR2 ANQGSEA. Deletions cut 4 bases from V and 3 bases from J, with 27 bases between. The CDR3 is made up of 18 amino acids. CDR3 in DNA: TGCAGCGTTGTGCCCTACCCCGGACAGCGCAGTAATTACTATGGCTACACCTTC. This gives the protein CSVVPYPGQRSNYYGYTF. The full variable domain, its missing parts supplied by reference TRBV29-1 and TRBJ1-2, is SAVISQKPSRDICQRGTSLTIQCQVDSQVTMMFWYRQQPGQSLTLIATANQGSEATYESGFVIDKFPISRPNLTFSTLTVSNMSPEDSSIYLCSVVPYPGQRSNYYGYTFGSGTRLTVV.

The rearrangement uses TRBV29-1 and TRBJ2-1; 7 bases are a match to TRBD2. The germline gives CDR1 SQVTM, CDR2 ANQGSEA. V shed 5 bases and J 6 bases; nucleotides not matched to a gene: 7. The CDR3 spans 13 residues. CDR3 coding DNA: TGCAGCGTTTTAGGCGGGGGTATCAATGAGCAGTTCTTC. This encodes CSVLGGGINEQFF.

This chain uses TRBV5-1 with TRBJ1-1; D call uncertain. The CDR3 contains 13 residues. Germline CDR1 is SGHRS and CDR2 is YFSETQ. The germline V and J ends were trimmed by 7 bases and 0 bases, with 10 bases remaining between them. In nucleotides, the CDR3 is TGCGCCAGCCGGGATTTGATGAACACTGAAGCTTTCTTT. Amino acid sequence: CASRDLMNTEAFF.

This clone was recorded once. The chain carries TRBV9 and TRBJ1-4; perhaps TRBD1 as D (5 bases). The CDR3 is 16 residues long. Trimming pared 0 bases from V and 10 bases from J, leaving 19 bases between. Germline CDR1 is SGDLS and CDR2 is YYNGEE. CDR3 in DNA: TGTGCCAGCAGCGTAGGGGATGGGGCAACGGATGGAAAACTGTTTTTT. Translating it yields CASSVGDGATDGKLFF.